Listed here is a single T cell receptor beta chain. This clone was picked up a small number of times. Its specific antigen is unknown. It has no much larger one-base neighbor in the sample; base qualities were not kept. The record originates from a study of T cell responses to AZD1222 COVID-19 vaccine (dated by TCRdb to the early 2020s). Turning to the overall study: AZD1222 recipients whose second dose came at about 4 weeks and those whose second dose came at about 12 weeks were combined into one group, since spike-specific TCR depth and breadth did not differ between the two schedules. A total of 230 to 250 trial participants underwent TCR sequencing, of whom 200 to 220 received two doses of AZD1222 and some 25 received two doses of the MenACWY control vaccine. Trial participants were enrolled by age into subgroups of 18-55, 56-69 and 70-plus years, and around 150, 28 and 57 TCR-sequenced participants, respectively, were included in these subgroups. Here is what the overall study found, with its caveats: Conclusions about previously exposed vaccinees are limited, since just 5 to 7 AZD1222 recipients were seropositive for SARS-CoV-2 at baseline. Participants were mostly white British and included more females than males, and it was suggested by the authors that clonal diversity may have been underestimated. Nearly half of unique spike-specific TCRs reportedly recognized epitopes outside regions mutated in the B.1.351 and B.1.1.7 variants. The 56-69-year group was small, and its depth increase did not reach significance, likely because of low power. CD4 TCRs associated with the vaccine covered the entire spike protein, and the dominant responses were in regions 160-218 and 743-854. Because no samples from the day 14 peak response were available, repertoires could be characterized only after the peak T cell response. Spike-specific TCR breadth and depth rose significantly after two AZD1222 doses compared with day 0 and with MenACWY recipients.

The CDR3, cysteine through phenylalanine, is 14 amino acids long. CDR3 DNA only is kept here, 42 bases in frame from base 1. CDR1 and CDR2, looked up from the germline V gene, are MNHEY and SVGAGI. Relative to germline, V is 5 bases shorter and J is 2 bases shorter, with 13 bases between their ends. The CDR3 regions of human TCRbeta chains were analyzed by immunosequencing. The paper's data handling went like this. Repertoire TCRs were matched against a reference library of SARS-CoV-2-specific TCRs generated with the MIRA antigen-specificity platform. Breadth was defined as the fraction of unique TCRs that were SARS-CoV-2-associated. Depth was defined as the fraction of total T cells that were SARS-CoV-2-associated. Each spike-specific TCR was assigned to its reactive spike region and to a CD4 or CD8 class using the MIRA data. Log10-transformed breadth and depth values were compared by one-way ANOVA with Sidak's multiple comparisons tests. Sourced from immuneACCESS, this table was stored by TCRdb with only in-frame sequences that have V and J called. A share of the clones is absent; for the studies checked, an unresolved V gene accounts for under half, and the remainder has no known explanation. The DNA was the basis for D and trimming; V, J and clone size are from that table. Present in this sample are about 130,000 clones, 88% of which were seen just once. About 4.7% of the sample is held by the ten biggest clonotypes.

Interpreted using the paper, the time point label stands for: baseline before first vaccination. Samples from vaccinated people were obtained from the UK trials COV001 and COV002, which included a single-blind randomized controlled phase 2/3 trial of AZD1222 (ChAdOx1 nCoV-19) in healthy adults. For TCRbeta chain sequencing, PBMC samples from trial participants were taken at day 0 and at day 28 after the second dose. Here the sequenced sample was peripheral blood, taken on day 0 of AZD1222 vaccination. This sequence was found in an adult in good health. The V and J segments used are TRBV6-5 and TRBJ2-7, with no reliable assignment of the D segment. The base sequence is TGTGCCAGCAGTCCCCGGACCCCCACCTACGAGCAGTACTTC. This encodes CASSPRTPTYEQYF.